This T cell receptor beta chain came from a study of T-cell memory formation after mild COVID-19. Across the whole study: Largely, TCR clusters stayed within a single donor.

After 5'RACE with constant-segment primers, TCR alpha and TCR beta cDNA libraries carrying sample barcodes and UMIs were obtained. MiXCR was run by TCRdb on the 5' RACE reads, yielding one entry per CDR3 protein. The sample has around 200,000 distinct CDR3 sequences, about 22% seen once. Findings and limits, study-wide: Contracting clones localized mainly to CM and EM when CD4+ and mainly to EMRA when CD8+.

This clonotype has only a few counts. Its matching antigen is unknown. V lost 1 base, J lost 2 bases, and 14 bases stayed unmatched. The germline gives CDR1 SGHTA, CDR2 FQGNSA. CDR3 length equals 19 residues. The genes are TRBV7-2 and TRBJ2-7, with 10 bases fitting TRBD2. The sequencing input was PBMCs or a T cell subset sorted from them (not recorded which). This TCR derives from an adult woman who had mild COVID-19 (a few samples of this study predate the infection). Cell type and time point are not known. CDR3 DNA sequence: TGTGCCAGCAGCTTAGACGCTAGCGGGAGAATCTCGGGGGCCTACGAGCAGTACTTC. It yields the protein CASSLDASGRISGAYEQYF.